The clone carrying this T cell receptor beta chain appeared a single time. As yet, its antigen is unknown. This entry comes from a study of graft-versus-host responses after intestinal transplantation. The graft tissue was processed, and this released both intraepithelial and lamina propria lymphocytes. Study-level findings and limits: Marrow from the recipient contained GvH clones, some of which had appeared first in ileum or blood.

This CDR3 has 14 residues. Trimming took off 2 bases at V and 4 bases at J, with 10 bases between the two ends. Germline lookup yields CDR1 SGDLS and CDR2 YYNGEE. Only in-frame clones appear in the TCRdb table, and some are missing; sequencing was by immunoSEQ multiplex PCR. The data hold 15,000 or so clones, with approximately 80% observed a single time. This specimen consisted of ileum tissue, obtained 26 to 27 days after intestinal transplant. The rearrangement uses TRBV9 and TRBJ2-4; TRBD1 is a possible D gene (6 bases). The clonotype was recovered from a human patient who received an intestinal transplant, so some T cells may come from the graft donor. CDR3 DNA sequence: TGTGCCAGCAGCGTTTCGGACAGTAAAAACATTCAGTACTTC. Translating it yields CASSVSDSKNIQYF.